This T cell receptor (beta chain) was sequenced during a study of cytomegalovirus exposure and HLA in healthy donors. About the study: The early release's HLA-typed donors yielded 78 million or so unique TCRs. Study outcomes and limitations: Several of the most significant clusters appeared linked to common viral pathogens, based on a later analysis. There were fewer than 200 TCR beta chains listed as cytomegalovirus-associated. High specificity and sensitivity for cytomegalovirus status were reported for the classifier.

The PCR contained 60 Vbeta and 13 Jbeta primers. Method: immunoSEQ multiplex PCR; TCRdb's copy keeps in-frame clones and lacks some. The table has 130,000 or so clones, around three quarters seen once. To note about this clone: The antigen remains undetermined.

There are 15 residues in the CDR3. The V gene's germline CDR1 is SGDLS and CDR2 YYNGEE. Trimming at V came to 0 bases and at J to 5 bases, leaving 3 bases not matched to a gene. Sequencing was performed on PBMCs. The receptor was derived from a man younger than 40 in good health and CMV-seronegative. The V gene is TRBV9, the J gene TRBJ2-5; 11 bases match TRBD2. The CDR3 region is CASSVGLAGSETQYF. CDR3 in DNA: TGTGCCAGCAGCGTAGGACTAGCGGGAAGTGAGACCCAGTACTTC. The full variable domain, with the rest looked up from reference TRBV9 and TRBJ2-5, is DSGVTQTPKHLITATGQRVTLRCSPRSGDLSVYWYQQSLDQGLQFLIQYYNGEERAKGNILERFSAQQFPDLHSELNLSSLELGDSALYFCASSVGLAGSETQYFGPGTRLLVL.